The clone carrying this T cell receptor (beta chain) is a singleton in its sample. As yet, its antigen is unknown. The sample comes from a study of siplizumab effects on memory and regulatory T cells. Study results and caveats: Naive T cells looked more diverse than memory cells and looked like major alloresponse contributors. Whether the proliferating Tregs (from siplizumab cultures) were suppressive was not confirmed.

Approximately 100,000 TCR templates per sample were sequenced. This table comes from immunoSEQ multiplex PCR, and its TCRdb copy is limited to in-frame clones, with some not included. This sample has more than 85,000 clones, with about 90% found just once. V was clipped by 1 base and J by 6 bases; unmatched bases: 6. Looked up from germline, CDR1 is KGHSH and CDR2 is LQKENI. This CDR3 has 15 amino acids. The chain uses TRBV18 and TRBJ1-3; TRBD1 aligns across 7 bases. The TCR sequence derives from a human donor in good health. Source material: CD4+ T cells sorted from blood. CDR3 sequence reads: CASSPQGQSLNTIYF. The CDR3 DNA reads TGTGCCAGCTCACCACAGGGACAGAGTTTAAACACCATATATTTT.